This TCR beta chain was obtained from a study of blood T cell repertoires in COVID-19. Study as a whole: There were acute and convalescent COVID-19 samples, and they came from the United States, Italy and Spain. The cDNA or gDNA used as material had been derived from T cells, B-cell-depleted T cells, or PBMCs.

Which cohort a participant joined came from the clinical history participants gave. For recovered donors of Cohort 3, there were two negative PCRs, clearance, or symptom resolution. The assay was immunoSEQ multiplex PCR, and TCRdb's table has in-frame clones only and misses some. The data hold about 180,000 clones, with more than 75% observed a single time. This CDR3 spans 12 amino acids. V shed 6 bases and J shed 12 bases, with 15 bases lying between them. Germline-derived CDR1 and CDR2 are LNHDA and SQIVND (reference sequence). Sequencing was performed on PBMCs or T cells enriched from blood (not recorded which). This chain connects TRBV19 to TRBJ1-5; D is possibly TRBD1 (5 bases). The receptor was isolated from a woman between 25 and 40 years old who had recovered from COVID-19. CDR3 bases: TGTGCCAGTAGCTGGGGCAGGGAACTCCAGCATTTT. It specifies CASSWGRELQHF.